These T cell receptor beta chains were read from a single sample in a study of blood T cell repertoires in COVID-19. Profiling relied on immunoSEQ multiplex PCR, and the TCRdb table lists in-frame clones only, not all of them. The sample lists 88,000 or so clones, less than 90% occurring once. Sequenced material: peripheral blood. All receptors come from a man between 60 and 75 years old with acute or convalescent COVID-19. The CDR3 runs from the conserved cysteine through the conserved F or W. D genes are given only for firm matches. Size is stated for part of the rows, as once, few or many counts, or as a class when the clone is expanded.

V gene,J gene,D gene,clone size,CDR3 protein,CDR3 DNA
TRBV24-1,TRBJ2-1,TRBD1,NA,CATSDSQQGDTNNEQFF,TGTGCCACCAGTGATTCCCAACAGGGGGATACGAACAATGAGCAGTTCTTC
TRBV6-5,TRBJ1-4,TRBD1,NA,CASKALGQTNEKLFF,TGTGCCAGCAAAGCCTTGGGACAGACTAATGAAAAACTGTTTTTT
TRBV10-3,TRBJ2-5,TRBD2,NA,CAISGGLAGVQGETQYF,TGTGCCATCAGTGGAGGACTAGCGGGAGTTCAGGGAGAGACCCAGTACTTC
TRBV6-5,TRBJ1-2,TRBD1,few,CASRGQVRGYTF,TGTGCCAGCAGGGGACAGGTGCGCGGCTACACCTTC
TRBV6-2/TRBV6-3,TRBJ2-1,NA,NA,CASSPQTSISYNEQFF,TGTGCCAGCAGCCCCCAGACTAGTATCTCCTACAATGAGCAGTTCTTC
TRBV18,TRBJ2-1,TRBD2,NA,CASSPPGLAGTNEQFF,TGTGCCAGCTCACCACCGGGACTAGCGGGGACCAATGAGCAGTTCTTC
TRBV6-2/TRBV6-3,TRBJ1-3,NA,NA,CASSLLSSGNTIYF,TGTGCCAGCAGCCTACTGTCCTCTGGAAACACCATATATTTT
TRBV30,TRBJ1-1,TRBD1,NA,CAWSNRGFNTEAFF,TGTGCCTGGAGTAACAGGGGTTTTAACACTGAAGCTTTCTTT
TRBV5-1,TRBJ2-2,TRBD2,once,CASSLNAGRASGELFF,TGCGCCAGCAGCTTGAATGCCGGGAGGGCCTCAGGGGAGCTGTTTTTT
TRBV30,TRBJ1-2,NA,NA,CARSGGYGYTF,TGTGCCCGGTCGGGTGGGTATGGCTACACCTTC
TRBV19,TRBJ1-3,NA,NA,CASSPGGLLSSGNTIYF,TGTGCCAGTAGCCCCGGAGGGCTATTGAGCTCTGGAAACACCATATATTTT
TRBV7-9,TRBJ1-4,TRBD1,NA,CASSLGGQGNEKLFF,TGTGCCAGCAGCTTAGGTGGACAGGGAAATGAAAAACTGTTTTTT
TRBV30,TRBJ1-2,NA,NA,CACWVIGGANGYTF,TGTGCCTGTTGGGTCATCGGGGGGGCGAATGGCTACACCTTC
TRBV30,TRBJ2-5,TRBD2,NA,CAWSVLRGAPQETQYF,TGTGCCTGGAGTGTACTGCGGGGGGCCCCCCAAGAGACCCAGTACTTC
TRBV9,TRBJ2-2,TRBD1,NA,CASSVVGQGTGELFF,TGTGCCAGCAGCGTAGTCGGACAGGGGACCGGGGAGCTGTTTTTT
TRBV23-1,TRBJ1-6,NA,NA,CASSQNKGHTGNSSYNSPLHF,TGCGCCAGCAGTCAAAACAAGGGACACACGGGAAATAGCTCCTATAATTCACCCCTCCACTTT
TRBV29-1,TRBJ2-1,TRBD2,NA,CSVEGTTQQFF,TGCAGCGTGGAAGGGACTACCCAGCAGTTCTTC
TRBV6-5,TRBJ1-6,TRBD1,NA,CASSTGASPLHF,TGTGCCAGCAGTACAGGGGCCTCACCCCTCCACTTT
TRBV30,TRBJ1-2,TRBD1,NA,CAWRGQGAYGYTF,TGTGCCTGGAGGGGACAGGGGGCCTATGGCTACACCTTC
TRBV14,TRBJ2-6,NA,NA,CASSQPTVSGANVLTF,TGTGCCAGCAGCCAACCGACAGTCTCTGGGGCCAACGTCCTGACTTTC